The 20 T cell receptor beta chains below come from one sample, sequenced in a study of T-cell reconstitution after alpha-beta-depleted transplantation in children. Researchers prepared the TCRbeta library using unique molecular identifiers, the study reports. Each CDR3 protein is one row after TCRdb ran MiXCR on the PCR reads. The sample contains some 190,000 distinct CDR3 sequences, more than 9.5% of which appear only once. The sequencing here drew on PBMCs, taken before TCRalphabeta/CD19-depleted stem cell transplant. These TCRs come from a boy aged 2-9 years with acute myeloid leukemia, due to receive a stem cell transplant.

In this sample, this clonotype turned up many times. The rearrangement uses TRBV15 and TRBJ2-5; TRBD1 matches 7 bases. Germline values: CDR1 LNHNV, CDR2 YYDKDF (reference sequence). With 1 base clipped from V and 5 bases from J, the junction kept 7 bases outside the gene matches. This CDR3 comprises 15 residues. The CDR3 region has the DNA TGTGCCACCAGCAGAGGCACAGGGGTGTGGGAGACCCAGTACTTC. It yields the protein CATSRGTGVWETQYF.

This clonotype was observed many times. This chain's CDR3 is CASSPGQGKSPLHF. Here the CDR3 DNA reads TGTGCCAGCAGTCCCGGACAGGGTAAATCACCCCTCCACTTT. The chain carries TRBV12-3 or TRBV12-4 and TRBJ1-6, with 8 bases aligning to TRBD1. This CDR3 has 14 amino acids. The V gene end was trimmed by 5 bases and the J gene end by 10 bases; junction bases not matched to a gene: 7.

V usage is TRBV2 and J usage is TRBJ2-5, with 9 bases aligning to TRBD1. The V gene's germline CDR1 is SNHLY and CDR2 FYNNEI. The junction had 2 bases not matched to a gene; V was cut back by 2 bases and J by 1 base. This CDR3 region has 15 residues. The CDR3 sequence is CASSEWDRVQETQYF. CDR3 DNA sequence: TGTGCCAGCAGTGAATGGGACAGGGTCCAAGAGACCCAGTACTTC.

In its sample, this clonotype was seen many times. This chain uses TRBV6-1 with TRBJ2-2; TRBD1 might be the D (6 bases). CDR1 is MNHNS and CDR2 is SASEGT in the germline V gene. The V end was cut by 5 bases, the J end by 7 bases, with 14 bases between. This CDR3 region has 14 residues. CDR3 sequence reads: CASSPGQADGELFF. The CDR3 DNA sequence: TGTGCCAGCAGTCCGGGACAAGCTGACGGGGAGCTGTTTTTT.

The table lists this clonotype with many counts. The chain carries TRBV4-1 and TRBJ2-2; either TRBD1 or TRBD2 may fit D (5 bases each). The germline V and J ends were trimmed by 4 bases and 6 bases, with 12 bases remaining between them. The CDR3 is 14 residues long. Per the germline V gene, CDR1 is MGHRA and CDR2 is YSYEKL. The CDR3 loop is CASSRLQEAGELFF. The CDR3 DNA reads TGCGCCAGCAGCCGATTACAGGAGGCCGGGGAGCTGTTTTTT.

This clonotype occurred many times. The chain joins TRBV5-5 to TRBJ2-2; a possible D gene is TRBD2 (5 bases). The CDR3 consists of 17 residues. Trimming shortened V by 0 bases and J by 6 bases, and 18 bases separated the two germline ends. In germline, CDR1 is SGHKS, CDR2 YYEKEE (reference sequence). The DNA for the CDR3 is TGTGCCAGCAGCTTGGCCAAATCGGGGAGAGAACCCGGGGAGCTGTTTTTT. It codes for CASSLAKSGREPGELFF. Drawing the rest from reference TRBV5-5 and TRBJ2-2, the complete variable domain is DAGVTQSPTHLIKTRGQQVTLRCSPISGHKSVSWYQQVLGQGPQFIFQYYEKEERGRGNFPDRFSARQFPNYSSELNVNALLLGDSALYLCASSLAKSGREPGELFFGEGSRLTVL.

The sample holds many counts of this clonotype. The chain couples TRBV20-1 to TRBJ2-2, with TRBD1 as a possible D gene (6 bases). The V and J ends lost 3 bases and 1 base respectively, with 18 bases between them. This CDR3 has 17 residues. Germline V gives CDR1 DFQATT, CDR2 SNEGSKA (reference sequence). As DNA, the CDR3 is TGCAGTGCTAGGGGGGCCCTTTGGGAGTGGAACACCGGGGAGCTGTTTTTT. This encodes CSARGALWEWNTGELFF.

This clonotype has at least ten counts. The V and J genes are TRBV29-1 and TRBJ2-1, with 8 bases fitting TRBD2. Germline CDR1 reads SQVTM; CDR2 reads ANQGSEA. The CDR3 totals 14 residues. V gave up 7 bases and J gave up 4 bases; unmatched junction bases: 9. The CDR3 bases are TGCAGCGCGACCGGGACTAGTCAGTACAATGAGCAGTTCTTC. It specifies CSATGTSQYNEQFF.

This clonotype occurred many times. The chain joins TRBV5-1 to TRBJ2-1; TRBD2 agrees at 8 bases. Germline trimming cut 0 bases from V and 3 bases from J; bases unmatched to any gene: 11. CDR3 length: 18 amino acids. Germline CDR1 and CDR2: SGHRS and YFSETQ. The CDR3 loop reads CASSLEAGVISGYNEQFF. In nucleotides, the CDR3 is TGCGCCAGCAGCTTGGAAGCGGGAGTTATTTCAGGCTACAATGAGCAGTTCTTC.

This chain links TRBV12-3 or TRBV12-4 with TRBJ1-1; no clear D. The CDR3 is 16 amino acids. V was clipped by 1 base and J by 3 bases, with 15 bases between them. The CDR3 is CASSLGGVGGDTEAFF. The CDR3 DNA follows: TGTGCCAGCAGTTTAGGCGGGGTCGGAGGTGACACTGAAGCTTTCTTT.

This clonotype has a count of ten or more. The chain couples TRBV7-6 to TRBJ2-3; D is perhaps TRBD1 or TRBD2 (5 bases each). CDR3 length: 19 residues. The germline CDR1 and CDR2 sequences are SGHVS and FNYEAQ. Trimming took 4 bases from V and 2 from J, leaving 25 bases between them. DNA for the CDR3: TGTGCCAGCAGCTCTTCCGGGACGGCCCATGTAACTTACACAGATACGCAGTATTTT. As protein: CASSSSGTAHVTYTDTQYF.

Many counts were recorded for this clonotype. J is TRBJ2-1 and V is TRBV28, with TRBD2 as a possible D gene (6 bases). Germline V gene data show CDR1 as MDHEN and CDR2 as SYDVKM. The CDR3 totals 13 residues. V lost 7 bases to trimming and J lost 4 bases, with 11 bases between them. DNA for the CDR3: TGTGCCAGCACCGGGACTTTATACAATGAGCAGTTCTTC. Amino acids: CASTGTLYNEQFF. Using reference TRBV28 and TRBJ2-1 for the parts outside the CDR3, the full variable domain is DVKVTQSSRYLVKRTGEKVFLECVQDMDHENMFWYRQDPGLGLRLIYFSYDVKMKEKGDIPEGYSVSREKKERFSLILESASTNQTSMYLCASTGTLYNEQFFGPGTRLTVL.

This clonotype appeared many times. J is TRBJ2-1 and V is TRBV7-3, with 10 bases matching TRBD2. J gave up 6 bases and V 5 bases, and 10 bases lay outside the gene matches. Germline CDR1 reads SGHTA; CDR2 reads FQGTGA. CDR3 size: 16 residues. CDR3 amino acids: CASSPEVAGGPNEQFF. The CDR3 nucleotides read TGTGCCAGCAGCCCCGAAGTAGCGGGAGGACCCAATGAGCAGTTCTTC.

This clonotype was found many times. This chain joins TRBV11-3 and TRBJ2-1; weak D call: TRBD2 (6 bases). The CDR3 is 13 residues long. The germline V gene encodes CDR1 SGHNT and CDR2 YENEEA. The V and J ends lost 5 bases and 9 bases respectively, with 14 bases between them. The CDR3 DNA follows: TGTGCCAGCAGCCCTGACCCGGAGGGTGAGCAGTTCTTC. Translating it yields CASSPDPEGEQFF.

The gene calls are TRBV20-1 and TRBJ2-4; perhaps TRBD2 as D (6 bases). Germline values: CDR1 DFQATT, CDR2 SNEGSKA (reference sequence). Trimming removed 4 bases at V and 0 bases at J, with 13 bases between. This CDR3 is built from 15 residues. The CDR3 coding sequence is TGCAGTGCTAAACGGGGGACGTTAGCCAAAAACATTCAGTACTTC. It translates to CSAKRGTLAKNIQYF.

Turning to this clonotype: A much larger clonotype is one base distant, so this may be a read error. The chain joins TRBV6-1 to TRBJ2-3; D may be TRBD1 or TRBD2 (5 bases each). Germline V CDR1 and CDR2: MNHNS, SASEGT. This CDR3 region has 14 residues. The V end was cut by 8 bases, the J end by 2 bases, with 14 bases between. The CDR3 here is CASLKWGYTDTQYF. The CDR3 DNA follows: TGTGCCAGCCTTAAGTGGGGGTACACAGATACGCAGTATTTT.

This clonotype was seen at least ten times. The chain employs TRBV20-1 and TRBJ2-3, with TRBD2 matching 10 bases. The CDR3 spans 14 residues. The trim removed 6 bases at V and 4 bases at J, leaving 7 bases unmatched. CDR1 and CDR2 from the germline V gene are DFQATT and SNEGSKA (reference sequence). The CDR3 region has the DNA TGCAGTGCCCCGTCAGGGACTAGCGCAGATACGCAGTATTTT. Translation gives CSAPSGTSADTQYF.

V is TRBV19 and J is TRBJ2-5, with 7 bases aligning to TRBD2. The J segment lost 4 bases and the V segment lost 10 bases, leaving 9 bases of the junction unmatched. The CDR3 consists of 13 residues. The germline V gene has CDR1 LNHDA and CDR2 SQIVND (reference sequence). CDR3 protein: CATRKASGETQYF. The CDR3 DNA reads TGTGCCACCAGAAAGGCTAGCGGAGAGACCCAGTACTTC.

In this sample, this clonotype turned up many times. The chain combines TRBV10-3 with TRBJ1-5; 9 bases line up with TRBD1. V lost 9 bases, J lost 7 bases, and 4 bases stayed unmatched. The CDR3 has 12 amino acids. Germline V gene data show CDR1 as ENHRY and CDR2 as SYGVKD. CDR3 in amino acids: CAIGTGQQPQHF. CDR3 bases: TGTGCCATTGGGACAGGGCAACAGCCCCAGCATTTT.

This clonotype appeared a few times. This chain links TRBV20-1 with TRBJ1-3, with TRBD1 as a possible D gene (5 bases). The germline gives CDR1 DFQATT, CDR2 SNEGSKA (reference sequence). V was clipped by 0 bases and J by 2 bases, with 23 bases between them. The CDR3 is 19 residues long. Here the CDR3 reads CSARDRGLHVWGPGNTIYF. The CDR3 DNA sequence: TGCAGTGCTAGAGATAGGGGACTTCATGTGTGGGGACCTGGAAACACCATATATTTT.